This T cell receptor (beta chain) was identified in a study of blood T cell repertoires in COVID-19. At the level of the study: Samples of COVID-19 (acute and convalescent) were obtained from the United States, Italy and Spain. Nucleic acid was either cDNA or gDNA, and it came from T cells, B-cell-depleted T cells, or PBMCs.

V dropped 7 bases and J dropped 0 bases, with 12 bases sitting between them. Germline lookup yields CDR1 SQVTM and CDR2 ANQGSEA. The CDR3 has 13 amino acids. A few counts support this clone. Authors' analysis steps: Reference gene primer amplification gave nucleated cell count estimates. Using immunoSEQ multiplex PCR, the repertoire was profiled, and TCRdb retains in-frame clones only, with some absent. V, J and clone size derive from that table, while D and trimming were established from the DNA sequence. The sample gives over 200,000 clones, about 88% of which show up once; 1.9% is in the top ten. The origin of this receptor is a man aged 40-55 years with active or convalescent COVID-19. The material sequenced was peripheral blood. The chain joins TRBV29-1 to TRBJ1-2, with D possibly TRBD1 on 6 matching bases. The CDR3 DNA is TGCAGCGCTACGACAGGTTCTAACTATGGCTACACCTTC. Residues: CSATTGSNYGYTF.